The 8 T cell receptor beta chains below all came from one sample that was sequenced in a study of cytomegalovirus exposure and HLA in healthy donors. This PCR relied on a set of 60 Vbeta primers and 13 Jbeta primers. Only in-frame clones appear in the TCRdb table, and some are missing; sequencing was by immunoSEQ multiplex PCR. The table includes around 170,000 clones, around four fifths detected once. The sequenced material came from PBMCs. Source of these receptors: a woman in her 30s in good health and CMV-seronegative.

The chain combines TRBV18 with TRBJ2-5; TRBD2 agrees at 9 bases. Germline values: CDR1 KGHSH, CDR2 LQKENI. The V and J ends lost 1 base and 2 bases, in that order; junction bases with no gene match: 11. The length of the CDR3 is 18 residues. The CDR3 DNA is TGTGCCAGCTCACCACTCGGGGGGCTAGCGGGGCCGCAAGAGACCCAGTACTTC. This sequence encodes CASSPLGGLAGPQETQYF.

V gene TRBV18 combines with J gene TRBJ1-3; TRBD1 might be the D (5 bases). The CDR3 covers 16 residues. Germline loops: CDR1 KGHSH, CDR2 LQKENI. V gave up 3 bases and J gave up 4 bases, with 16 bases separating them. The CDR3 region has the DNA TGTGCCAGCTCACCTATCCAGGGTGTCAAAGGAAACACCATATATTTT. It yields the protein CASSPIQGVKGNTIYF.

The chain employs TRBV6-6 and TRBJ1-2; D is uncertain. The CDR3 loop spans 13 amino acids. Trimming shortened V by 2 bases and J by 6 bases, and 10 bases separated the two germline ends. Germline assignment: CDR1 MNHNY and CDR2 SVGAGI (reference sequence). Here the CDR3 DNA reads TGTGCCAGCAGTTACCGTCCCGTCGATGGCTACACCTTC. Its translation is CASSYRPVDGYTF.

The V call is TRBV2, the J call TRBJ2-7; tentative D call: TRBD1 (6 bases). The CDR3 is 13 amino acids. Germline CDR1 is SNHLY and CDR2 is FYNNEI. Trimming pared 8 bases from V and 0 bases from J, leaving 11 bases between. This chain's CDR3 is CASGQLHSYEQYF. The CDR3 DNA sequence: TGTGCCAGCGGACAGCTGCACTCCTACGAGCAGTACTTC.

The chain joins TRBV9 to TRBJ1-4; TRBD1 matches at 7 bases. There are 15 residues in the CDR3. Germline CDR1 reads SGDLS; CDR2 reads YYNGEE. Trimming removed 0 bases from V and 8 bases from J; junction bases left unmatched: 7. The CDR3 loop reads CASSVGLGGPEKLFF. The CDR3 DNA sequence: TGTGCCAGCAGCGTAGGTTTAGGGGGCCCGGAAAAACTGTTTTTT. Drawing the rest from reference TRBV9 and TRBJ1-4, the complete variable domain is DSGVTQTPKHLITATGQRVTLRCSPRSGDLSVYWYQQSLDQGLQFLIQYYNGEERAKGNILERFSAQQFPDLHSELNLSSLELGDSALYFCASSVGLGGPEKLFFGSGTQLSVL.

The chain is built from TRBV6-5 and TRBJ2-7; D is perhaps TRBD1 (6 bases). V lost 6 bases and J lost 0, with 12 bases in between. The CDR3 is 14 amino acids. The V gene's germline CDR1 is MNHEY and CDR2 SVGAGI. The CDR3 loop is CASRRQGLSYEQYF. CDR3 nucleotide sequence: TGTGCCAGCAGGCGGCAGGGGCTCTCCTACGAGCAGTACTTC.

This clone was observed once. This chain joins TRBV11-2 and TRBJ1-2, with 7 bases identical to TRBD1. Germline lookup yields CDR1 SGHAT and CDR2 FQNNGV. This CDR3 region has 14 residues. The trim removed 6 bases at V and 9 bases at J, leaving 13 bases unmatched. This chain's CDR3 is CASRRIQGPLSYTF. In DNA, the CDR3 is TGTGCCAGCAGACGAATACAGGGGCCTTTGAGCTACACCTTC. The complete variable domain, with remaining parts taken from reference TRBV11-2 and TRBJ1-2, reads EAGVAQSPRYKIIEKRQSVAFWCNPISGHATLYWYQQILGQGPKLLIQFQNNGVVDDSQLPKDRFSAERLKGVDSTLKIQPAKLEDSAVYLCASRRIQGPLSYTFGSGTRLTVV.

This rearrangement joins TRBV5-3 to TRBJ2-7, with TRBD1 matching 7 bases. TRBV5-3 is an open reading frame, and its role is uncertain. The trim removed 5 bases at V and 0 bases at J, leaving 8 bases unmatched. The CDR3 loop spans 15 amino acids. CDR3 amino acids: CARSSGTEYSYEQYF. The CDR3, as DNA: TGTGCCAGAAGTTCCGGGACAGAGTACTCCTACGAGCAGTACTTC.